This T cell receptor (beta chain) was recorded in a study of blood T cells in healthy people across ages (dated by TCRdb to the mid-2010s). Some background on the complete study: In model experiments, template switching captured roughly one uniquely barcoded TCR beta cDNA molecule for every two T cells. The study measured age-related changes in TCR beta repertoire diversity using deep sequencing normalized with unique cDNA molecular identifiers. The donors were divided into four age groups: young (average 16 years), middle-aged (roughly 40), aged (approximately 64) and long-lived (around 80). To avoid experimental bias, donors of different ages were distributed randomly across sequencing lanes. For two donors (one aged 18 to 29 and one aged 80 or older), the study analyzed two additional independent replicas of 1 million unique cDNA reads from the same blood draw.

Systemically healthy Caucasian individuals from Russia, approximately 39 in total and aged about 6 to 95 years, were included as donors. Approximately 9.7 milliliters of peripheral blood were drawn from each donor into EDTA-treated Vacutainer tubes. Ficoll-Paque density-gradient centrifugation was used to isolate PBMCs, with at least 6 million obtained per sample. Total RNA was extracted from PBMCs with Trizol reagent, with at least 6 micrograms obtained per sample. Naive CD45RAhigh/CD27high T cell percentages were measured by flow cytometry on a PBMC aliquot from every donor. Preparation of the library involved 5' RACE. Sequenced using an Illumina HiSeq 2500. A second PCR of about 7 to 12 cycles was performed with a sample-barcoded 5' primer and a J-beta primer mix. A template-switch 5' adaptor carrying 12 random nucleotides introduced a unique molecular identifier onto each TCR beta cDNA molecule. At least 2.5 million CDR3-containing paired-end reads were obtained from each sample. First-strand cDNA synthesis was performed from all RNA using the Mint cDNA synthesis kit, with priming by a TRBC-specific oligonucleotide. Following uracil-DNA glycosylase treatment, all cDNA underwent a first 18-cycle PCR with the universal primers M1SS and BC2_uni_R. For the original study's pipeline: For normalization, 1 million high-quality reads, each with a distinct molecular identifier, were randomly selected from each sample. Instead of being binned into consensus sequences, reads with shared molecular identifiers were discarded. MiTCR, set to a Q25 quality threshold and the strictest error-elimination algorithm, was used for CDR3 identification, clonotype clustering and error correction. A nonparametric unseen species model with Euler transformation was used to estimate lower-bound total TCR beta diversity. TCRdb handled the public reads itself, with Q25 trimming in fastp and clone calling in MiXCR, and kept productive beta chains. Here each entry gathers all rows of one CDR3 protein and keeps the most common genes and DNA. TCRdb's processing, not the authors' own work, is the source of the V and J calls. Here the sample has about 900,000 distinct CDR3 sequences; roughly 52% occur a single time. In total, the top ten clones hold 13% of the sample.

The paper as a whole reports these results and caveats: There was a strong correlation between observed TCR beta diversity and the percentage of naive T cells measured by flow cytometry. Compared with the aged group, the long-lived group had more naive CD4+ T cells, fewer expanded clones and increased TCR diversity, a pattern suggesting age selection. Observed TCR beta diversity per million T cells fell roughly linearly with age, and a significant reduction was already apparent by age around 36. Estimates of total diversity from one million sequenced T cells were regarded as lower bounds and underestimates. The CMV infection status of donors was not known, potentially confounding age-related changes in expanded clonotypes. Bulk unsorted PBMC profiling prevented conclusive comparison of naive and antigen-experienced compartments.

Worth noting for this clonotype: The target of this receptor is not known. It has no much larger one-base neighbor in the sample; base qualities were not kept.

The germline V gene supplies CDR1 SGHRS and CDR2 YFSETQ. Including cysteine and phenylalanine, the CDR3 has 14 amino acids. CDR3 DNA only is kept here, 42 bases in frame from base 1. V trim: 5 bases; J trim: 11 bases; unmatched bases: 12. Recombination linked TRBV5-1 to TRBJ2-5; 10 bases in the junction line up with TRBD2. The clonotype was recovered from a man aged 25 to 40 in good health. The sample taken for sequencing was blood. The DNA sequence is given as TGCGCCAGCAGTTTAGCGGGGGGTTACGTTGAGCAGTACTTC. It specifies CASSLAGGYVEQYF.